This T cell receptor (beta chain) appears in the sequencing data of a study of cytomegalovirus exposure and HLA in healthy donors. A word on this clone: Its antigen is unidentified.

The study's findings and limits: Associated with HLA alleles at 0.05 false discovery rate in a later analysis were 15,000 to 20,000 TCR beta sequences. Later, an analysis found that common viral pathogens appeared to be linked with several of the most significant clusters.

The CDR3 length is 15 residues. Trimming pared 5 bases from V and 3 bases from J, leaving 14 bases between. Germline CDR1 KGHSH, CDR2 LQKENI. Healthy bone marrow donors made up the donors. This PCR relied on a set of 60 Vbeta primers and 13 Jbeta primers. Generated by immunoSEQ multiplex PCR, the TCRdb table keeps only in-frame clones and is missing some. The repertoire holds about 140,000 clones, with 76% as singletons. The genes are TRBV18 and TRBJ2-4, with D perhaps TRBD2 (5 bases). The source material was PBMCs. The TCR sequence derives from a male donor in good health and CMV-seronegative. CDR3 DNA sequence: TGTGCCAGCTCAACGTCGGGATCAGGCAAAAACATTCAGTACTTC. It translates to CASSTSGSGKNIQYF.